This entry lists 22 T cell receptor beta chains sequenced from one sample in a study of tumor and adjacent non-tumor tissue in lung cancer. No cell sorting was done before RNA was extracted from the tissue. More than 3 cm separated this lung sample from the edge of the tumor. A modified ARM-PCR protocol with three rounds of nested PCR amplified TCRbeta. MiXCR, applied by TCRdb to the multiplex PCR reads, yields one record per CDR3 protein. The sample yields 50,000 or so distinct CDR3 sequences, 74% seen once. Sequencing was performed on distant non-tumor lung tissue. The receptors derive from a woman aged 55-69 years with non-small cell lung cancer.

Note on this clonotype: An end of the junction does not agree with germline; a read error may underlie this. The J gene is TRBJ1-5, the V gene TRBV28; perhaps TRBD1 as D (5 bases). Germline V gene data show CDR1 as MDHEN and CDR2 as SYDVKM. This CDR3 contains 14 residues. CDR3 residues: CVSSFREWNPPQHF. The DNA for the CDR3 is TGTGTCAGCAGTTTCAGGGAATGGAATCCGCCCCAGCATTTT.

In this sample, this clonotype turned up many times. V and J are TRBV20-1 and TRBJ1-1, with D hard to call. Trimming removed 4 bases at V and 2 bases at J, with 11 bases between. The germline V gene encodes CDR1 DFQATT and CDR2 SNEGSKA (reference sequence). This CDR3 is built from 13 residues. In DNA, the CDR3 is TGCAGTGCTACCCCGGGAGCCAACACTGAAGCTTTCTTT. It specifies CSATPGANTEAFF.

To note about this clonotype: The CDR3 end shows no conserved phenylalanine or tryptophan, and so a read error is likely. This sequence joins TRBV29-1 and TRBJ1-2; TRBD1 matches 8 bases. This CDR3 is 17 amino acids long. Germline values: CDR1 SQVTM, CDR2 ANQGSEA. The CDR3 sequence is CSVAHPFAAGGVGGYTL. The CDR3 DNA sequence: TGCAGTGTTGCCCACCCCTTCGCTGCAGGGGGCGTCGGGGGCTACACCCTC.

Of note for this clonotype: A read error may produce the germline difference seen at one junction end. This chain connects TRBV12-3 or TRBV12-4 to TRBJ2-4; D could derive from TRBD1 or TRBD2 (5 bases each). The CDR3 contains 15 residues. CDR3 sequence reads: CVSNPAGSGENIQYF. CDR3 nucleotides: TGTGTCAGCAATCCAGCAGGGAGTGGCGAAAACATTCAGTACTTC.

About this clonotype itself: Germline is not matched at one junction end, which may reflect a read error. The chain is built from TRBV5-5 and TRBJ2-5; maybe TRBD1 (6 bases). The CDR3 extends over 15 amino acids. Germline lookup yields CDR1 SGHKS and CDR2 YYEKEE (reference sequence). The chain's CDR3 is CASSPQPQGLEIQYF. DNA of the CDR3: TGTGCCAGCAGTCCTCAACCCCAGGGGTTGGAGATCCAGTACTTC.

As to this clonotype: In this CDR3 the conserved last residue, phenylalanine or tryptophan, is missing, so a read error is likely. The chain carries TRBV6-6 and TRBJ1-1; D unresolved. The CDR3 is 13 residues long. Germline V gene data show CDR1 as MNHNY and CDR2 as SVGAGI (reference sequence). This chain's CDR3 is CASSIEVNIEAFL. Here the CDR3 DNA reads TGTGCCAGCAGTATCGAAGTGAACATTGAAGCTTTCTTA.

Concerning this clonotype: With a much larger clone just one base away, this may be a read error. As the CDR3 is not closed by the conserved phenylalanine or tryptophan, this likely results from a read error. V and J are TRBV14 and TRBJ1-2; 7 nucleotides align to TRBD1. Germline V gives CDR1 SGHDN, CDR2 FVKESK. The CDR3 sequence is 13 residues long. The ends lost 6 bases at V and 1 base at J; junction bases unmatched: 2. The CDR3 bases are TGTGCCAGCAGAGGGGACAGTAACTATGGCTACACCATC. Its translation is CASRGDSNYGYTI.

This clonotype has a single count. Mismatch with germline at one junction end may stem from a read error. V and J are TRBV6-5 and TRBJ2-5, with 9 bases identical to TRBD1. The germline V gene encodes CDR1 MNHEY and CDR2 SVGAGI. The CDR3 is 15 amino acids. For the CDR3, the DNA is TGTGTCAGCAGACGGACAGGGGACCGTCAAGAGACCCAGTACTTC. This encodes CVSRRTGDRQETQYF.

Points on this clonotype: It may be a read error: a sequence one base away is much more abundant. The rearrangement joins TRBV30 to TRBJ1-3; no clear D. CDR1 GTSNPN and CDR2 SVGIG come from the germline V gene (reference sequence). V was clipped by 1 base and J by 4 bases, with 5 bases between them. There are 12 residues in the CDR3. The CDR3, as DNA: TGTGCCTGGAGTGCCGGAGGAAACACCATATATTTT. Translating it yields CAWSAGGNTIYF.

V usage is TRBV11-2 and J usage is TRBJ1-1, with D unclear. This CDR3 spans 13 amino acids. V lost 9 bases, J lost 6 bases, and 17 bases lay in between. Germline CDR1 is SGHAT and CDR2 is FQNNGV. CDR3 region: CASSPDGYAEAFF. The CDR3 bases are TGTGCCAGTAGCCCAGACGGGTACGCTGAAGCTTTCTTT.

This clonotype was picked up many times. The V and J genes are TRBV6-5 and TRBJ1-5; D is unclear. This CDR3 is 16 amino acids long. The germline V gene has CDR1 MNHEY and CDR2 SVGAGI. V lost 6 bases and J lost 2, with 17 bases in between. The CDR3 loop is CASSSNPSQGNQPQHF. CDR3 DNA sequence: TGTGCCAGCAGCTCCAATCCCAGTCAGGGCAATCAGCCCCAGCATTTT.

The J gene is TRBJ2-3, the V gene TRBV5-6; no clear D gene. The ends were cut back, 0 bases at V and 2 bases at J, with 7 bases in the middle. The CDR3 is made up of 14 amino acids. Germline loops: CDR1 SGHDT, CDR2 YYEEEE. The CDR3 DNA is TGTGCCAGCAGCTTGGGGAGCCACACAGATACGCAGTATTTT. Encoded protein: CASSLGSHTDTQYF.

Comment on this clonotype: The junction does not match germline at one end; this may be a read error. J is TRBJ1-5 and V is TRBV29-1; 7 bases are a match to TRBD1. Germline V gene data show CDR1 as SQVTM and CDR2 as ANQGSEA. This CDR3 region has 14 residues. The CDR3 DNA follows: TGCAGCGTGAGTACGGACAGGACCGATCAGCCACAGCATTTT. It specifies CSVSTDRTDQPQHF. The full variable domain, its missing parts supplied by reference TRBV29-1 and TRBJ1-5, is SAVISQKPSRDICQRGTSLTIQCQVDSQVTMMFWYRQQPGQSLTLIATANQGSEATYESGFVIDKFPISRPNLTFSTLTVSNMSPEDSSIYLCSVSTDRTDQPQHFGDGTRLSIL.

J is TRBJ2-3 and V is TRBV2, with 7 bases that match TRBD2. CDR3 length: 16 amino acids. V gave up 7 bases and J gave up 3 bases; unmatched junction bases: 13. Germline V gene lookup returns CDR1 SNHLY and CDR2 FYNNEI. CDR3 residues: CASTLPPAGETDTQYF. The CDR3 region has the DNA TGTGCCAGCACGCTCCCCCCGGCGGGGGAAACAGATACGCAGTATTTT.

About this clonotype: At one boundary the junction diverges from the germline segment, which might be a read error. This rearrangement joins TRBV28 to TRBJ1-1; no reliable D call. This CDR3 is 15 amino acids long. Germline CDR1 MDHEN, CDR2 SYDVKM. CDR3 region: CDSSLLPPVYTEAFF. CDR3 nucleotides: TGTGACAGCAGTTTATTGCCTCCTGTCTACACTGAAGCTTTCTTT.

Concerning this clonotype itself: A junction end diverges from the germline sequence, so it may reflect a read error. This chain joins TRBV6-5 and TRBJ2-7, with D perhaps matching TRBD1 or TRBD2 (6 bases each). This CDR3 spans 12 amino acids. From germline, CDR1 is MNHEY and CDR2 SVGAGI. The CDR3 protein is CASESGAGRESF. CDR3 DNA: TGTGCCAGCGAATCGGGGGCTGGCAGGGAGTCATTC.

This clonotype showed up just once. The junction departs from the called germline gene at one end, perhaps through a read error. The chain uses TRBV10-1 and TRBJ2-2; weak D call: TRBD2 (5 bases). Germline CDR1 is WNHNN and CDR2 is SYGVQD (reference sequence). This CDR3 spans 12 amino acids. In nucleotides, the CDR3 is TGCGCCAGCACTAAAATTGCCGGGAAGCTGTTTTTT. Its translation: CASTKIAGKLFF.

This chain uses TRBV29-1 with TRBJ1-5, with D perhaps TRBD1 (5 bases). Trimming left V 5 bases short and J 4 bases short, with 18 bases between. The length of the CDR3 is 15 residues. Germline lookup yields CDR1 SQVTM and CDR2 ANQGSEA. Here the CDR3 reads CSVSKYSGPNQPQHF. The DNA of the CDR3 is TGCAGCGTTTCTAAGTACTCAGGGCCTAATCAGCCCCAGCATTTT.

This chain uses TRBV12-5 with TRBJ1-5, with 7 bases aligning to TRBD1. The better agreement between TRBJ2-3 and the DNA end casts doubt on the J call. This CDR3 is built from 16 residues. Germline values: CDR1 LGHNT, CDR2 FRNRAP. The CDR3 DNA reads as TGTGCTAATGGGGGACAGCTTTTTAATAGCAATCAGCCCCAGTATTTT. Protein product: CANGGQLFNSNQPQYF.

Points on this clonotype: This is likely a read error, given that the CDR3 carries no conserved phenylalanine or tryptophan at its end. The CDR3 is CASSFAMTGGQPQHY. In DNA, the CDR3 is TGCGCCAGCAGCTTCGCGATGACAGGGGGGCAGCCCCAGCATTAT. The J gene is TRBJ1-5, the V gene TRBV4-3; 9 nucleotides agree with TRBD1. The CDR3 runs 15 residues. V lost 5 bases to trimming and J lost 7 bases; unmatched junction nucleotides: 9. The germline gives CDR1 LGHNA, CDR2 YSLEER.

V is TRBV12-3 or TRBV12-4 and J is TRBJ2-1, with a possible D match to TRBD2 (5 bases). V was shortened by 5 bases and J by 8 bases, with 22 bases between the two germline ends. This CDR3 comprises 16 residues. The CDR3 protein is CASSPRLIQHGDEQFF. Here the CDR3 DNA reads TGTGCCAGCAGTCCACGACTAATCCAACATGGGGATGAGCAGTTCTTC.

This clonotype was found a few times. The junction does not match germline at one end; this may be a read error. The chain couples TRBV5-1 to TRBJ2-3, with D perhaps matching TRBD1 or TRBD2 (6 bases each). The CDR3 sequence is 15 residues long. Germline-derived CDR1 and CDR2 are SGHRS and YFSETQ. CDR3 in amino acids: CAGSLTGADTDTQYF. The CDR3 bases are TGCGCCGGCAGCTTGACGGGGGCGGACACAGATACGCAGTATTTT. Full variable domain (remainder filled in from reference TRBV5-1 and TRBJ2-3): KAGVTQTPRYLIKTRGQQVTLSCSPISGHRSVSWYQQTPGQGLQFLFEYFSETQRNKGNFPGRFSGRQFSNSRSEMNVSTLELGDSALYLCAGSLTGADTDTQYFGPGTRLTVL.